Each of the 10 T cell receptor beta chains below was sequenced from the same sample in a study of T-cell reconstitution after alpha-beta-depleted transplantation in children. It was with unique molecular identifiers that the TCRbeta library was prepared. TCRdb re-derived calls from the PCR reads in MiXCR, one entry per CDR3 protein. The sample has around 580,000 distinct CDR3 sequences, approximately 30% seen once. This sample comprised PBMCs, obtained before TCRalphabeta/CD19-depleted stem cell transplant. The origin of the receptors is a boy in the first two years of life with Wiskott-Aldrich syndrome, due to receive a stem cell transplant.

This clonotype was found a few times. The chain is built from TRBV2 and TRBJ2-5; D unclear. V shed 6 bases and J shed 5 bases, with 13 bases lying between them. In germline, CDR1 is SNHLY, CDR2 FYNNEI. The CDR3 covers 13 residues. The CDR3 DNA is TGTGCCAGCAGGGGCCGACTGGGGGAGACCCAGTACTTC. Translation gives CASRGRLGETQYF.

The chain combines TRBV29-1 with TRBJ2-7, with D possibly TRBD1 on 5 matching bases. Germline assignment: CDR1 SQVTM and CDR2 ANQGSEA. The CDR3 totals 14 residues. Trimming shortened V by 4 bases and J by 3 bases, and 16 bases separated the two germline ends. The CDR3 nucleotides read TGCAGCGTTGGGTTCTTGGGGCAAGTCTACGAGCAGTACTTC. Its translation is CSVGFLGQVYEQYF.

The V and J genes are TRBV20-1 and TRBJ2-3; possible D gene TRBD1, 5 bases. Trimming cost V 1 base and J 6 bases, with 17 bases left between them. Germline V gene sequence: CDR1 DFQATT, CDR2 SNEGSKA (reference sequence). CDR3 size: 15 residues. The CDR3 loop reads CSARVVAGRWDTQYF. In DNA form, the CDR3 reads TGCAGTGCTAGAGTAGTGGCAGGGCGATGGGATACGCAGTATTTT.

This sequence joins TRBV5-1 and TRBJ2-3, with 13 bases matching TRBD2. The germline gives CDR1 SGHRS, CDR2 YFSETQ. J was trimmed by 0 bases and V by 7 bases; bases with no gene match: 11. This CDR3 comprises 18 residues. Written as DNA, the CDR3 is TGCGCCAGCGCCACCGGGACTAGCGGGACCCCTAGCACAGATACGCAGTATTTT. Translating gives CASATGTSGTPSTDTQYF. Based on the CDR3 plus reference TRBV5-1 and TRBJ2-3, the full variable domain is KAGVTQTPRYLIKTRGQQVTLSCSPISGHRSVSWYQQTPGQGLQFLFEYFSETQRNKGNFPGRFSGRQFSNSRSEMNVSTLELGDSALYLCASATGTSGTPSTDTQYFGPGTRLTVL.

This clonotype came up a few times. This chain uses TRBV6-5 with TRBJ2-6, with 8 bases identical to TRBD1. Germline trimming cut 4 bases from V and 4 bases from J; bases unmatched to any gene: 6. This CDR3 region has 16 residues. Germline V gives CDR1 MNHEY, CDR2 SVGAGI. CDR3 in amino acids: CASSSRQGPGANVLTF. The CDR3 DNA reads TGTGCCAGCAGTTCCCGACAGGGGCCCGGGGCCAACGTCCTGACTTTC.

V and J are TRBV3-1 and TRBJ2-1; 9 nucleotides agree with TRBD2. CDR3 size: 15 residues. V shed 4 bases, J shed 6 bases, and the junction held 7 bases outside the gene matches. Germline V gene sequence: CDR1 LGHDT, CDR2 YNNKEL (reference sequence). The CDR3 bases are TGTGCCAGCAGCCTCTCTAGCGGGATAGGCAATGAGCAGTTCTTC. It encodes CASSLSSGIGNEQFF.

This rearrangement joins TRBV7-9 to TRBJ2-5; no reliable D call. Germline V gene sequence: CDR1 SEHNR, CDR2 FQNEAQ (reference sequence). The CDR3 runs 14 residues. Trimming took off 2 bases at V and 2 bases at J, with 9 bases between the two ends. The CDR3 loop is CASSLTVYQETQYF. DNA of the CDR3: TGTGCCAGCAGCTTAACGGTGTATCAAGAGACCCAGTACTTC.

The rearrangement links TRBV5-6 to TRBJ2-2, with D tentatively TRBD2 (8 bases). Germline CDR1 SGHDT, CDR2 YYEEEE. Trimming cost V 0 bases and J 1 base, with 28 bases left between them. CDR3 length: 22 residues. CDR3 DNA: TGTGCCAGCAGCTTGGGGGCCGGACAGGCTGTAAGAGCGGGAGTGAACACCGGGGAGCTGTTTTTT. It translates to CASSLGAGQAVRAGVNTGELFF. Full variable domain (rest looked up from reference TRBV5-6 and TRBJ2-2): DAGVTQSPTHLIKTRGQQVTLRCSPKSGHDTVSWYQQALGQGPQFIFQYYEEEERQRGNFPDRFSGHQFPNYSSELNVNALLLGDSALYLCASSLGAGQAVRAGVNTGELFFGEGSRLTVL.

J is TRBJ2-1 and V is TRBV14; no definite D call. The V gene lost 4 bases and the J gene lost 2 bases, with 15 bases spanning the gap. The CDR3 is 16 amino acids. Germline-derived CDR1 and CDR2 are SGHDN and FVKESK. DNA for the CDR3: TGTGCCAGCAGCCTTTACTGGGATACTACCTACAATGAGCAGTTCTTC. It translates to CASSLYWDTTYNEQFF.

This clonotype was counted between two and nine times. This chain connects TRBV20-1 to TRBJ2-7; D tentatively reads TRBD1 or TRBD2 (5 bases each). Germline V gives CDR1 DFQATT, CDR2 SNEGSKA (reference sequence). Trimming took off 3 bases at V and 7 bases at J, with 13 bases between the two ends. This CDR3 comprises 12 residues. CDR3 sequence (DNA): TGCAGTGCTAGTGGGGTGGGGGAAGAGCAGTACTTC. This encodes CSASGVGEEQYF.